The clone carrying this T cell receptor (beta chain) was observed a handful of times. These data come from a study of blood T cell repertoires in COVID-19. Study-wide context: The analysed material was cDNA or gDNA that came from T cells, B-cell-depleted T cells, or PBMCs.

The CDR3 totals 14 residues. The germline V gene has CDR1 SGHRS and CDR2 YFSETQ. After removal of 3 bases from V and 2 bases from J, the junction contained 4 bases not matched to a gene. The repertoire was sequenced with immunoSEQ multiplex PCR; TCRdb's copy has only in-frame clones and lacks some. Here the sample spans almost 55,000 clones, approximately 89% being singletons. The V gene is TRBV5-1, the J gene TRBJ2-5; 7 nucleotides agree with TRBD1. The specimen was peripheral blood. This TCR derives from a human donor in a cohort sampled during active COVID-19. CDR3 amino acids: CASSSGQIQETQYF. Here the CDR3 DNA reads TGCGCCAGCAGCTCGGGACAGATTCAAGAGACCCAGTACTTC.